One and the same sample provided the 22 T cell receptor beta chains below, sequenced in a study of resident and recirculating memory T cells in vitiligo. Assay: immunoSEQ multiplex PCR; the TCRdb copy retains only in-frame clones and omits some. The sample shows fewer than 85,000 clones, around 90% of them seen only once. The sequenced sample consisted of blood. These TCRs come from a male donor with vitiligo.

The V call is TRBV7-9, the J call TRBJ1-2; tentative D call: TRBD1 (6 bases). V lost 4 bases and J 6 bases, leaving 12 bases between the germline ends. Germline CDR1 SEHNR, CDR2 FQNEAQ (reference sequence). This CDR3 has 13 amino acids. CDR3 nucleotide sequence: TGTGCCAGCAGCTACAGGGCTGTGGATGGCTACACCTTC. Translation: CASSYRAVDGYTF. Looking up the rest from reference TRBV7-9 and TRBJ1-2 gives the full variable domain: DTGVSQNPRHKITKRGQNVTFRCDPISEHNRLYWYRQTLGQGPEFLTYFQNEAQLEKSRLLSDRFSAERPKGSFSTLEIQRTEQGDSAMYLCASSYRAVDGYTFGSGTRLTVV.

The rearrangement links TRBV4-1 to TRBJ1-5; D call uncertain. The V and J ends lost 1 base and 2 bases respectively, with 12 bases between them. Germline CDR1 is MGHRA and CDR2 is YSYEKL. The CDR3 runs 16 residues. The CDR3 spells CASSQGRAFGNQPQHF. In DNA, the CDR3 is TGCGCCAGCAGCCAAGGGAGGGCCTTCGGCAATCAGCCCCAGCATTTT.

The chain is built from TRBV9 and TRBJ2-3, with TRBD1 identical over 10 bases. Germline CDR1 and CDR2: SGDLS and YYNGEE. This CDR3 has 15 residues. V lost 3 bases, J lost 4 bases, and 5 bases stayed unmatched. In nucleotides, the CDR3 is TGTGCCAGCAGCGCCGGGACAGGGGTCCCAGATACGCAGTATTTT. Its protein product is CASSAGTGVPDTQYF.

This clone showed up just once. The J gene is TRBJ1-5, the V gene TRBV5-5; 7 bases fit TRBD1. The CDR3 is made up of 14 amino acids. The V gene's germline CDR1 is SGHKS and CDR2 YYEKEE (reference sequence). V shed 2 bases and J 7 bases; nucleotides not matched to a gene: 6. The CDR3 sequence: CASSLLGGRQPQHF. The DNA of the CDR3 is TGTGCCAGCAGCTTACTAGGGGGCAGACAGCCCCAGCATTTT.

The V call is TRBV5-3, the J call TRBJ2-6; 10 bases line up with TRBD1. TRBV5-3 is an ORF for which the function is uncertain. Trimming took 0 bases from V and 4 from J; bases not matched to a gene: 4. The CDR3 runs to 17 residues. CDR3 bases: TGTGCCAGAAGCTTGGGACAGGGGGCGCACGGGGCCAACGTCCTGACTTTC. Translating it yields CARSLGQGAHGANVLTF.

The V call is TRBV11-1, the J call TRBJ2-1, with a tentative D call TRBD1 (5 bases). The V and J ends lost 8 bases and 9 bases respectively, with 17 bases between them. Germline V lookup: CDR1 SGHAT, CDR2 FQDESV (reference sequence). The CDR3 runs 13 residues. The CDR3 is CASGAWRNGEQFF. CDR3 DNA sequence: TGTGCCAGCGGGGCTTGGCGGAATGGTGAGCAGTTCTTC.

This sequence joins TRBV2 and TRBJ2-1; 8 bases align to TRBD2. Germline CDR1 is SNHLY and CDR2 is FYNNEI. The CDR3 consists of 15 residues. Trimming at V came to 8 bases and at J to 2 bases, leaving 8 bases not matched to a gene. The CDR3 DNA follows: TGTGCCAGCGAATCCATAGCGGGACCCTACAATGAGCAGTTCTTC. Translation: CASESIAGPYNEQFF. The full variable domain, completed using reference TRBV2 and TRBJ2-1, is EPEVTQTPSHQVTQMGQEVILRCVPISNHLYFYWYRQILGQKVEFLVSFYNNEISEKSEIFDDQFSVERPDGSNFTLKIRSTKLEDSAMYFCASESIAGPYNEQFFGPGTRLTVL.

This chain joins TRBV7-9 and TRBJ2-1; D remains unclear. Germline CDR1 and CDR2: SEHNR and FQNEAQ (reference sequence). V lost 5 bases and J 8 bases, leaving 4 bases between the germline ends. CDR3 length: 10 residues. Here the CDR3 reads CASSPDEQFF. CDR3 nucleotide sequence: TGTGCCAGCAGCCCGGATGAGCAGTTCTTC.

The chain has TRBV19 and TRBJ1-1; 10 bases are shared with TRBD1. The V segment lost 5 bases and the J segment 3 bases; nucleotides outside the gene matches: 9. This CDR3 has 16 residues. The V gene's germline CDR1 is LNHDA and CDR2 SQIVND (reference sequence). The CDR3 here is CASSARDRGRDTEAFF. The CDR3 region has the DNA TGTGCCAGTAGTGCTAGGGACAGGGGAAGGGACACTGAAGCTTTCTTT.

This rearrangement joins TRBV11-2 to TRBJ2-1; perhaps TRBD2 as D (6 bases). The CDR3 loop spans 15 amino acids. Trimming shortened V by 4 bases and J by 3 bases, and 13 bases separated the two germline ends. Germline V gives CDR1 SGHAT, CDR2 FQNNGV. The CDR3 spells CASSSGTPHYNEQFF. CDR3 bases: TGTGCCAGCAGCTCCGGGACTCCCCACTACAATGAGCAGTTCTTC.

The count of this clone is one. The chain employs TRBV10-3 and TRBJ2-1; no reliable D call. V was trimmed by 10 bases and J by 4 bases, leaving 8 bases between them. Germline assignment: CDR1 ENHRY and CDR2 SYGVKD. This CDR3 has 11 amino acids. CDR3 region: CATLPYNEQFF. CDR3 DNA sequence: TGTGCCACCCTCCCTTACAATGAGCAGTTCTTC.

V usage is TRBV7-9 and J usage is TRBJ2-5; 10 nucleotides agree with TRBD2. Germline CDR1 and CDR2: SEHNR and FQNEAQ (reference sequence). V was clipped by 3 bases and J by 5 bases; unmatched bases: 9. The CDR3 contains 16 residues. The CDR3 protein is CASSFPSGRWEETQYF. As DNA, the CDR3 is TGTGCCAGCAGCTTTCCTAGCGGGAGATGGGAGGAGACCCAGTACTTC.

V is TRBV30 and J is TRBJ1-1; 9 bases fit TRBD1. The germline V gene has CDR1 GTSNPN and CDR2 SVGIG (reference sequence). The CDR3 has 13 amino acids. Unmatched junction bases numbered 5, after V lost 4 bases and J lost 5 bases. The CDR3 loop is CAWIRQGVTEAFF. Here the CDR3 DNA reads TGTGCCTGGATCCGACAGGGGGTAACTGAAGCTTTCTTT. Full variable domain (rest looked up from reference TRBV30 and TRBJ1-1): SQTIHQWPATLVQPVGSPLSLECTVEGTSNPNLYWYRQAAGRGLQLLFYSVGIGQISSEVPQNLSASRPQDRQFILSSKKLLLSDSGFYLCAWIRQGVTEAFFGQGTRLTVV.

CDR3 residues: CASSAGTGTGGYTF. The CDR3 nucleotides are TGTGCCAGCAGTGCGGGGACAGGAACGGGTGGCTACACCTTC. This chain links TRBV6-4 with TRBJ1-2; 8 nucleotides agree with TRBD1. Germline CDR1 is MRHNA and CDR2 is SNTAGT. The CDR3 is 14 residues long. Trimming took 4 bases from V and 7 from J; bases not matched to a gene: 8.

DNA for the CDR3: TGTGCCAGCAGGTTTACAGGGGGCACTGAAGCTTTCTTT. It codes for CASRFTGGTEAFF. The genes are TRBV6-5 and TRBJ1-1; 8 nucleotides agree with TRBD1. CDR3 length: 13 residues. The germline V gene has CDR1 MNHEY and CDR2 SVGAGI. Losses at the gene ends were 6 bases for V and 4 bases for J; bases not matched to a gene: 4.

The J gene is TRBJ1-1, the V gene TRBV30; unclear D gene. CDR1 and CDR2 (germline): GTSNPN, SVGIG (reference sequence). The CDR3 is made up of 13 amino acids. Trimming removed 3 bases at V and 3 bases at J, with 11 bases between. CDR3: CAWRRGQYTEAFF. The CDR3 DNA follows: TGTGCCTGGAGGAGAGGGCAGTACACTGAAGCTTTCTTT. The whole variable domain, remainder taken from reference TRBV30 and TRBJ1-1, is SQTIHQWPATLVQPVGSPLSLECTVEGTSNPNLYWYRQAAGRGLQLLFYSVGIGQISSEVPQNLSASRPQDRQFILSSKKLLLSDSGFYLCAWRRGQYTEAFFGQGTRLTVV.

This clone was seen once. The V call is TRBV7-9, the J call TRBJ2-1, with 8 nucleotides matching TRBD2. Trimming at V came to 3 bases and at J to 4 bases, leaving 5 bases not matched to a gene. The CDR3 spans 15 residues. Germline V gene sequence: CDR1 SEHNR, CDR2 FQNEAQ (reference sequence). CDR3 bases: TGTGCCAGCAGCTTTGGTAGCGGGGTATACAATGAGCAGTTCTTC. It translates to CASSFGSGVYNEQFF.

DNA of the CDR3: TGTGCCAGCAGCTTAGACGGTCTTTATGGCTACACCTTC. Its translation is CASSLDGLYGYTF. This rearrangement joins TRBV11-2 to TRBJ1-2, with D uncertain. V lost 0 bases, J lost 5 bases, and 7 bases lay in between. The CDR3 sequence is 13 residues long. In germline, CDR1 is SGHAT, CDR2 FQNNGV.

The count of this clone is one. The V gene is TRBV11-3, the J gene TRBJ1-1; D gene ambiguous. Germline V CDR1 and CDR2: SGHNT, YENEEA. The CDR3 is 13 amino acids. The V gene lost 4 bases and the J gene lost 1 base, with 7 bases spanning the gap. The CDR3 loop reads CASSSGRNTEAFF. In DNA, the CDR3 is TGTGCCAGCAGCTCCGGGAGGAACACTGAAGCTTTCTTT.

This sequence joins TRBV10-3 and TRBJ1-2; weak D call: TRBD1 (5 bases). CDR3 length: 13 residues. V lost 2 bases and J lost 4, with 8 bases in between. Germline V gene lookup returns CDR1 ENHRY and CDR2 SYGVKD. CDR3 nucleotides: TGTGCCATCAGTGAGCAGGGCCGCTATGGCTACACCTTC. It is translated as CAISEQGRYGYTF.

The rearrangement uses TRBV11-3 and TRBJ2-2; 9 bases fit TRBD2. Per the germline V gene, CDR1 is SGHNT and CDR2 is YENEEA. This CDR3 is built from 20 residues. V lost 8 bases and J lost 5; bases outside the gene matches: 24. The CDR3 loop reads CASPLRGLAGTLQWTGELFF. In DNA, the CDR3 is TGTGCCAGCCCCCTAAGGGGGCTAGCGGGAACCTTGCAGTGGACCGGGGAGCTGTTTTTT. The complete variable domain, with remaining parts taken from reference TRBV11-3 and TRBJ2-2, reads EAGVVQSPRYKIIEKKQPVAFWCNPISGHNTLYWYLQNLGQGPELLIRYENEEAVDDSQLPKDRFSAERLKGVDSTLKIQPAELGDSAVYLCASPLRGLAGTLQWTGELFFGEGSRLTVL.

The chain carries TRBV2 and TRBJ2-2; TRBD2 agrees at 12 bases. V gave up 6 bases and J gave up 6 bases; unmatched junction bases: 11. This CDR3 contains 17 residues. Germline loops: CDR1 SNHLY, CDR2 FYNNEI. CDR3 sequence: CASRGKLAGGYSGELFF. CDR3 in DNA: TGTGCCAGCAGGGGCAAACTAGCGGGAGGTTATTCCGGGGAGCTGTTTTTT.